This TCR beta chain originates from a study of shared clonotypes between healthy human individuals. Findings of the study overall: The study found roughly 5% of naive CD4 clonotypes shared across several donors.

CD45RO-negative, CCR7-positively selected cells formed the naive CD8 fraction, excluding terminally differentiated effector memory CD45RA+ cells. Recent vaccinations or acute infections were absent in the healthy HIV-negative adult donors. The study drew all its donors from Caucasian adults living in Nashville, Tennessee. Details on this clone: The antigen is unknown.

Sorted-subset replicate PCRs used 200 ng of genomic DNA. This amount corresponded to about 29,000 T cell genomes. The method was immunoSEQ multiplex PCR; TCRdb's version includes in-frame clones alone and lacks a portion of them. This sample has about 2.1 million clones, with just over 90% found just once. This receptor was taken from a man between 18 and 29 years old in good health. Some clones in this sample may be carry-over from other donors' samples. The sequencing input was naive CD8+ T cells from PBMCs.

This CDR3 is CASSLLFTDTQYF. As DNA, the CDR3 is TGTGCCAGCAGCCTTCTATTCACAGATACGCAGTATTTT. The rearrangement uses TRBV14 and TRBJ2-3; D is uncertain. Trimming removed 4 bases at V and 2 bases at J, with 7 bases between. CDR1 is SGHDN and CDR2 is FVKESK in the germline V gene. The CDR3 consists of 13 residues.